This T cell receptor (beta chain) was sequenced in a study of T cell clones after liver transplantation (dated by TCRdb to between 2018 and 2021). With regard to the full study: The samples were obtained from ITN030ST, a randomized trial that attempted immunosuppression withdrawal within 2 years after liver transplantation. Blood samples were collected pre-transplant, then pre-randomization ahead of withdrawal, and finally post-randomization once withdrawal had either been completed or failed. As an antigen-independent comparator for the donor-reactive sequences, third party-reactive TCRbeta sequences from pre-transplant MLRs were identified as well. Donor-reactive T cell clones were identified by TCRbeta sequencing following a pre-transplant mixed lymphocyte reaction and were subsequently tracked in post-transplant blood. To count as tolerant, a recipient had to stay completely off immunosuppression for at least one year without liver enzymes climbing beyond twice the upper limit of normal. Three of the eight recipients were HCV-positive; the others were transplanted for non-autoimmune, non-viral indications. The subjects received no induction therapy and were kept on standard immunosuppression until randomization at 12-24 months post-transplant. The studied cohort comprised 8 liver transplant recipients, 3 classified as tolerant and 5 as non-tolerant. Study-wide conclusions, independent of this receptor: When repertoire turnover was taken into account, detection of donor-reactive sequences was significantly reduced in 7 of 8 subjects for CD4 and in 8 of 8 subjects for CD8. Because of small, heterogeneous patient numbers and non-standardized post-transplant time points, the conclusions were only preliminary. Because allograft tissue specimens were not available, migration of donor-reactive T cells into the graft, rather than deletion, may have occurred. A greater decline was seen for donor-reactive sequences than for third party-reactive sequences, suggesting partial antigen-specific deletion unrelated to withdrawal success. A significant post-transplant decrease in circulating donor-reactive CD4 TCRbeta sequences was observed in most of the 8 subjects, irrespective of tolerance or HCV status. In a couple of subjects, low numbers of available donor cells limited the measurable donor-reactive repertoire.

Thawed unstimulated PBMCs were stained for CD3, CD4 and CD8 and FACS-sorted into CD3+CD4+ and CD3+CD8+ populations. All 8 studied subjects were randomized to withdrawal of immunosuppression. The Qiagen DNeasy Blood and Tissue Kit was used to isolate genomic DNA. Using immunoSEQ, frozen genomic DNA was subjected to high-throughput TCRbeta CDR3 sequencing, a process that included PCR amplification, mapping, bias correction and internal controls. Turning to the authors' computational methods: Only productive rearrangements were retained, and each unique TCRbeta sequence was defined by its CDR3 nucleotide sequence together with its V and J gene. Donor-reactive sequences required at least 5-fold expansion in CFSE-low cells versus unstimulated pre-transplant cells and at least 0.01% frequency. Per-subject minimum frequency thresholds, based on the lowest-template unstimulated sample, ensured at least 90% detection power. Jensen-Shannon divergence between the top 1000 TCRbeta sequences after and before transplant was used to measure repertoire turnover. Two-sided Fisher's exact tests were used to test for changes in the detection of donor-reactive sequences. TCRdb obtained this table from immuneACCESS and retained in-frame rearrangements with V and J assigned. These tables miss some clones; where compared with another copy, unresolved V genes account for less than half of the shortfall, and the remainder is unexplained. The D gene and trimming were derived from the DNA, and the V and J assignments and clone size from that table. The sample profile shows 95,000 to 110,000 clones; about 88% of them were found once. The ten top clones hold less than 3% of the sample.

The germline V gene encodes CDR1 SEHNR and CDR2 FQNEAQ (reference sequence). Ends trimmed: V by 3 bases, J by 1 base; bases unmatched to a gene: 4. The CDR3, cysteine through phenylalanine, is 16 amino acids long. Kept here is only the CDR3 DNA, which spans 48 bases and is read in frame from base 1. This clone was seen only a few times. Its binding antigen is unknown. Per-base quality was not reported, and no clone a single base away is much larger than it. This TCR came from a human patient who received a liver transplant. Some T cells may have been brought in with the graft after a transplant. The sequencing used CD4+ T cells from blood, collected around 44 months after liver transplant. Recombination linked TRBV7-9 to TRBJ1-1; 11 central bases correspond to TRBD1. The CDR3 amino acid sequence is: CASSLFGTGGNTEAFF. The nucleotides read TGTGCCAGCAGCTTGTTTGGGACAGGGGGGAACACTGAAGCTTTCTTT. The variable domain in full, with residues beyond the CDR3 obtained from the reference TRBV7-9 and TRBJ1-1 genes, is DTGVSQNPRHKITKRGQNVTFRCDPISEHNRLYWYRQTLGQGPEFLTYFQNEAQLEKSRLLSDRFSAERPKGSFSTLEIQRTEQGDSAMYLCASSLFGTGGNTEAFFGQGTRLTVV.